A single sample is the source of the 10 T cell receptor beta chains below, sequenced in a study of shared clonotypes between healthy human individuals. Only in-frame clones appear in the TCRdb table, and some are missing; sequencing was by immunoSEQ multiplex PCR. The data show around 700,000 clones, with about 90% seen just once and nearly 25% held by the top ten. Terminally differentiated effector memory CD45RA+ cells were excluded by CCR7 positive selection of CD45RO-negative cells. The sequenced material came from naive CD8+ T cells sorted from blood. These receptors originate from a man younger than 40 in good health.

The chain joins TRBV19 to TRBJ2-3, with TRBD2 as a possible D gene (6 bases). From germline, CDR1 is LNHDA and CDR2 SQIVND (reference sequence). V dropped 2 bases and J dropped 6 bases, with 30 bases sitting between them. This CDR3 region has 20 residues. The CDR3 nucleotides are TGTGCCAGTAGTATATCCCCCTGGTTAGCTAGCGCATTACACCAGGATACGCAGTATTTT. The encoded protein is CASSISPWLASALHQDTQYF.

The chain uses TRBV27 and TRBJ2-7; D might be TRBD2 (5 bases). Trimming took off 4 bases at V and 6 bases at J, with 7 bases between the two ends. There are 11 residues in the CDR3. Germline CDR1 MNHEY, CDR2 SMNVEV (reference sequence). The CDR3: CASSSRGEQYF. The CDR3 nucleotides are TGTGCCAGCAGTTCCCGGGGCGAGCAGTACTTC.

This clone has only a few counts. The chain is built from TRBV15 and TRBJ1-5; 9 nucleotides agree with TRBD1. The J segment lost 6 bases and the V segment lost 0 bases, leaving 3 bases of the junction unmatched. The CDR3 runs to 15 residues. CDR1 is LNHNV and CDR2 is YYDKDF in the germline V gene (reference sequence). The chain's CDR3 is CATSREGTGRQPQHF. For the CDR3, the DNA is TGTGCCACCAGCAGAGAAGGGACAGGGCGTCAGCCCCAGCATTTT.

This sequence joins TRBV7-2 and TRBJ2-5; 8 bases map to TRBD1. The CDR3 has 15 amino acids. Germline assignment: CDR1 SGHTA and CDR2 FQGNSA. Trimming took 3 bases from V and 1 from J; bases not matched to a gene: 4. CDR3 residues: CASSLADRGQETQYF. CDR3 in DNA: TGTGCCAGCAGCTTGGCCGACAGGGGCCAAGAGACCCAGTACTTC.

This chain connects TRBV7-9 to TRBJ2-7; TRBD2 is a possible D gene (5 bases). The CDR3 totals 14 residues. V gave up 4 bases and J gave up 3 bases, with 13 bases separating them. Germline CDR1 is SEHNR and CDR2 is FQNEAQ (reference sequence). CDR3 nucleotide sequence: TGTGCCAGCAGCTCCGCTAGGAGGTTCTACGAGCAGTACTTC. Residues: CASSSARRFYEQYF.

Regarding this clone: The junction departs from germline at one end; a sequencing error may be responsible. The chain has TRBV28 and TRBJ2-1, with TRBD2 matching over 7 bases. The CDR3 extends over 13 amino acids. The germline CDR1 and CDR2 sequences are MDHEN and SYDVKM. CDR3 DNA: TGTGCCAGCAGCCCCCGGGACTACCATGAGCAGTTCTTC. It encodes CASSPRDYHEQFF. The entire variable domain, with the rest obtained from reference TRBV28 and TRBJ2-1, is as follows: DVKVTQSSRYLVKRTGEKVFLECVQDMDHENMFWYRQDPGLGLRLIYFSYDVKMKEKGDIPEGYSVSREKKERFSLILESASTNQTSMYLCASSPRDYHEQFFGPGTRLTVL.

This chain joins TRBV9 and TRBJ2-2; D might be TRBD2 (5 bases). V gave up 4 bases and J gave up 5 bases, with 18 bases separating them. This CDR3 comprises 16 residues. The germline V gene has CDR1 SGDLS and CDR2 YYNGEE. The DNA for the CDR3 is TGTGCCAGCAGCCCCGGACGCACCTCGGGGACCGGGGAGCTGTTTTTT. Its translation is CASSPGRTSGTGELFF.

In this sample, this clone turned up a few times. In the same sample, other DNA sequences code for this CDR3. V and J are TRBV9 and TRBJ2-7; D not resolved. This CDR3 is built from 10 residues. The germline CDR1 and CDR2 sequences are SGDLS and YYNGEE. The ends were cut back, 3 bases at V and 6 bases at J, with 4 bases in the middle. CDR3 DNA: TGTGCCAGCAGCGGCTCCGAGCAGTACTTC. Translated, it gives CASSGSEQYF.

The CDR3: CASSQTGTGYYGYTF. DNA for the CDR3: TGTGCCAGCAGTCAGACCGGGACAGGGTACTATGGCTACACCTTC. This chain uses TRBV27 with TRBJ1-2; 9 positions match TRBD1. The trim removed 5 bases at V and 3 bases at J, leaving 7 bases unmatched. Germline V CDR1 and CDR2: MNHEY, SMNVEV (reference sequence). The CDR3 spans 15 residues.

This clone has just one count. CDR3 coding DNA: TGCAGCGTGGGCGAGGGGGCCGGGGAGCTGTTTTTT. As protein: CSVGEGAGELFF. This chain links TRBV29-1 with TRBJ2-2; maybe TRBD1 (6 bases). This CDR3 is built from 12 residues. CDR1 SQVTM and CDR2 ANQGSEA come from the germline V gene. V was pared by 6 bases and J by 6 bases, with 11 bases between.